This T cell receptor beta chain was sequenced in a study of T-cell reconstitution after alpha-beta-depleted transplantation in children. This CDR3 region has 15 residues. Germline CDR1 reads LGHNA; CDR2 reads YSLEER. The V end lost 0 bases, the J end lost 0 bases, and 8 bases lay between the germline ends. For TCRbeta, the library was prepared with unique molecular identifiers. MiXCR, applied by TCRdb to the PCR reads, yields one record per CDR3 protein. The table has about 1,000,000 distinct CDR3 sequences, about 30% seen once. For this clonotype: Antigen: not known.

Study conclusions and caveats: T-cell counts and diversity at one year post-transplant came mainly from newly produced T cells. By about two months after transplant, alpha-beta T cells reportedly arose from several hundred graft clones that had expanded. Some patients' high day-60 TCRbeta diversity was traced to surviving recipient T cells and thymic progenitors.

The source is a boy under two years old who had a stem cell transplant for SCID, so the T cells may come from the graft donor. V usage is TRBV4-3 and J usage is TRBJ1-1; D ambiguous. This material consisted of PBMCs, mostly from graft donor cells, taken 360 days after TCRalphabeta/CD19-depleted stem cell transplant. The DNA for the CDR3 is TGCGCCAGCAGCCAAGATTGGGGAATGAACACTGAAGCTTTCTTT. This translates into CASSQDWGMNTEAFF.